These 23 T cell receptor beta chains were all obtained from the same sample, sequenced in a study of OX40 agonist ivuxolimab in advanced cancers. The assay was immunoSEQ multiplex PCR, and TCRdb's table has in-frame clones only and misses some. This table has about 95,000 clones, roughly nine tenths appearing once. The sample here was CD4+ or CD8+ T cells sorted from blood, taken in a trial of the OX40 agonist ivuxolimab. The receptors shown here come from an adult with an advanced solid tumor such as melanoma, head and neck, liver or kidney cancer.

The J gene is TRBJ1-2, the V gene TRBV5-4; no reliable D call. V was pared by 1 base and J by 1 base, with 11 bases between. The germline V gene has CDR1 SGHNT and CDR2 YYREEE (reference sequence). This CDR3 contains 15 residues. The CDR3 protein is CASSLNTADNYGYTF. The CDR3 DNA reads as TGTGCCAGCAGCTTGAATACCGCAGATAACTATGGCTACACCTTC.

V usage is TRBV9 and J usage is TRBJ2-2; unclear D gene. The V end lost 3 bases, the J end lost 1 base, and 16 bases lay between the germline ends. The CDR3 is 17 residues long. The germline V gene encodes CDR1 SGDLS and CDR2 YYNGEE. The CDR3 loop is CASSARGPNWNTGELFF. The CDR3 DNA is TGTGCCAGCAGCGCCCGTGGACCGAACTGGAACACCGGGGAGCTGTTTTTT.

This sequence joins TRBV30 and TRBJ2-1; TRBD1 aligns across 7 bases. CDR1 GTSNPN and CDR2 SVGIG come from the germline V gene (reference sequence). This CDR3 spans 12 amino acids. V dropped 8 bases and J dropped 1; count of bases not matched to a gene: 2. For the CDR3, the DNA is TGTGCCGGGACAGAGTCCTACAATGAGCAGTTCTTC. Its translation is CAGTESYNEQFF. The whole variable domain, filled in from reference TRBV30 and TRBJ2-1, reads SQTIHQWPATLVQPVGSPLSLECTVEGTSNPNLYWYRQAAGRGLQLLFYSVGIGQISSEVPQNLSASRPQDRQFILSSKKLLLSDSGFYLCAGTESYNEQFFGPGTRLTVL.

This rearrangement joins TRBV15 to TRBJ2-6; D gene ambiguous. V was shortened by 5 bases and J by 0 bases, with 11 bases between the two germline ends. Germline V gene data show CDR1 as LNHNV and CDR2 as YYDKDF (reference sequence). The CDR3 consists of 16 residues. The CDR3 DNA is TGTGCCACCAGCTTAACCCGCAGCTCTGGGGCCAACGTCCTGACTTTC. As protein: CATSLTRSSGANVLTF.

The V call is TRBV5-1, the J call TRBJ2-7; TRBD2 matches at 10 bases. V dropped 4 bases and J dropped 1; count of bases not matched to a gene: 2. There are 14 residues in the CDR3. The germline V gene encodes CDR1 SGHRS and CDR2 YFSETQ. The CDR3, as DNA: TGCGCCAGCAGCCGGACTAGCGGATCCTACGAGCAGTACTTC. Amino acids: CASSRTSGSYEQYF.

The CDR3 bases are TGTGCCAGCAGCGTAGGAATGAACACTGAAGCTTTCTTT. Amino acid sequence: CASSVGMNTEAFF. The gene calls are TRBV9 and TRBJ1-1; D unresolved. With 0 bases removed from V and 0 bases from J, the gap between germline ends came to 3 bases. The germline V gene encodes CDR1 SGDLS and CDR2 YYNGEE. This CDR3 spans 13 amino acids.

This chain links TRBV19 with TRBJ1-5; D is perhaps TRBD1 (6 bases). The ends were cut back, 1 base at V and 3 bases at J, with 16 bases in the middle. The CDR3 runs 17 residues. Looked up from germline, CDR1 is LNHDA and CDR2 is SQIVND (reference sequence). In DNA form, the CDR3 reads TGTGCCAGTAGTATAGGCGGGGGCGGTCTCTTCAATCAGCCCCAGCATTTT. Its protein is CASSIGGGGLFNQPQHF. Variable domain in full (rest from reference TRBV19 and TRBJ1-5): DGGITQSPKYLFRKEGQNVTLSCEQNLNHDAMYWYRQDPGQGLRLIYYSQIVNDFQKGDIAEGYSVSREKKESFPLTVTSAQKNPTAFYLCASSIGGGGLFNQPQHFGDGTRLSIL.

The chain recombines TRBV9 with TRBJ1-3; unclear D gene. This CDR3 is built from 14 residues. Trimming shortened V by 0 bases and J by 6 bases, and 10 bases separated the two germline ends. Germline values: CDR1 SGDLS, CDR2 YYNGEE. Written as DNA, the CDR3 is TGTGCCAGCAGCGTAGATGTGGGTGCAAACACCATATATTTT. Translated, it gives CASSVDVGANTIYF. Full variable domain (rest looked up from reference TRBV9 and TRBJ1-3): DSGVTQTPKHLITATGQRVTLRCSPRSGDLSVYWYQQSLDQGLQFLIQYYNGEERAKGNILERFSAQQFPDLHSELNLSSLELGDSALYFCASSVDVGANTIYFGEGSWLTVV.

In its sample, this clone was seen a few times. The V gene is TRBV6-6, the J gene TRBJ1-5; TRBD1 agrees at 8 bases. The CDR3 runs 15 residues. The V gene end was trimmed by 0 bases and the J gene end by 7 bases; junction bases not matched to a gene: 5. Germline lookup yields CDR1 MNHNY and CDR2 SVGAGI (reference sequence). The CDR3 is CASSYSGTGGQPQHF. The CDR3 DNA reads as TGTGCCAGCAGTTACTCAGGGACAGGTGGACAGCCCCAGCATTTT.

The chain carries TRBV9 and TRBJ1-4, with D hard to call. The CDR3 runs to 14 residues. Looked up from germline, CDR1 is SGDLS and CDR2 is YYNGEE. The germline V and J ends were trimmed by 3 bases and 5 bases, with 11 bases remaining between them. The CDR3 is CASSAMSQNEKLFF. CDR3 DNA: TGTGCCAGCAGCGCCATGAGTCAGAATGAAAAACTGTTTTTT. The variable domain in full, with the rest retrieved from reference TRBV9 and TRBJ1-4, is DSGVTQTPKHLITATGQRVTLRCSPRSGDLSVYWYQQSLDQGLQFLIQYYNGEERAKGNILERFSAQQFPDLHSELNLSSLELGDSALYFCASSAMSQNEKLFFGSGTQLSVL.

The chain recombines TRBV7-9 with TRBJ2-4, with TRBD1 matching over 7 bases. The V segment lost 0 bases and the J segment 2 bases; nucleotides outside the gene matches: 10. The CDR3 loop spans 18 amino acids. The germline CDR1 and CDR2 sequences are SEHNR and FQNEAQ (reference sequence). The DNA of the CDR3 is TGTGCCAGCAGCTTAGCTACAAACAGGGGAAGGACCAAAAACATTCAGTACTTC. It translates to CASSLATNRGRTKNIQYF.

The sample holds one count of this clone. The chain carries TRBV10-1 and TRBJ2-4; D is possibly TRBD1 or TRBD2 (5 bases each). The germline V gene has CDR1 WNHNN and CDR2 SYGVQD (reference sequence). The CDR3 length is 16 residues. V was trimmed by 7 bases and J by 6 bases, leaving 22 bases between them. The CDR3 bases are TGCGCCAGCACCTCAAGAGGGGCTAGCTCAGGAAACATTCAGTACTTC. Its translation: CASTSRGASSGNIQYF.

CDR3: CASSPPPSGETQYF. In DNA, the CDR3 is TGTGCCAGCTCACCACCTCCCAGCGGAGAGACCCAGTACTTC. The chain links TRBV18 to TRBJ2-5; a possible D gene is TRBD2 (5 bases). CDR3 size: 14 residues. The ends were cut back, 0 bases at V and 4 bases at J, with 9 bases in the middle. CDR1 KGHSH and CDR2 LQKENI come from the germline V gene.

The chain combines TRBV30 with TRBJ2-1; D is uncertain. The CDR3 has 11 residues. The V end was cut by 1 base, the J end by 12 bases, with 10 bases between. The germline gives CDR1 GTSNPN, CDR2 SVGIG (reference sequence). The CDR3 loop reads CAWSAPKRQFF. In nucleotides, the CDR3 is TGTGCCTGGAGTGCCCCAAAGAGGCAGTTCTTC.

The chain links TRBV4-3 to TRBJ2-2, with D possibly matching TRBD1 (6 bases). Trimming removed 1 base from V and 3 bases from J, with 15 bases in between. This CDR3 spans 17 amino acids. CDR1 is LGHNA and CDR2 is YSLEER in the germline V gene. In DNA, the CDR3 is TGCGCCAGCAGCCAAGGTGGGCCAGGGGCTTACACCGGGGAGCTGTTTTTT. Translation: CASSQGGPGAYTGELFF.

This chain uses TRBV28 with TRBJ1-5; 7 positions match TRBD1. The CDR3 is 19 amino acids. V lost 4 bases and J lost 3; bases outside the gene matches: 18. From germline, CDR1 is MDHEN and CDR2 SYDVKM. The CDR3 is CASSSPRDRDRRFNQPQHF. The CDR3, as DNA: TGTGCCAGCAGTTCACCCCGCGACAGGGATAGAAGGTTCAATCAGCCCCAGCATTTT.

The rearrangement links TRBV30 to TRBJ1-5; D remains ambiguous. Trimming stripped 5 bases from V and 6 bases from J, with 20 bases between. The CDR3 has 15 residues. Germline CDR1 and CDR2: GTSNPN and SVGIG (reference sequence). Written as DNA, the CDR3 is TGTGCCTGGGGTCCGGGAGAGGGTCTCGGTCAGCCCCAGCATTTT. Translation gives CAWGPGEGLGQPQHF.

The CDR3 sequence: CASSQTGSQYF. CDR3 bases: TGTGCCAGTAGCCAGACAGGGTCCCAGTACTTC. The chain has TRBV19 and TRBJ2-5; 7 nucleotides match TRBD1. The germline CDR1 and CDR2 sequences are LNHDA and SQIVND (reference sequence). V lost 6 bases to trimming and J lost 9 bases; unmatched junction nucleotides: 4. This CDR3 is 11 amino acids long.

The chain is built from TRBV28 and TRBJ2-3; D may correspond to TRBD1 or TRBD2 (5 bases each). Germline lookup yields CDR1 MDHEN and CDR2 SYDVKM. The CDR3 runs 15 residues. Between the trimmed V and J ends, which lost 3 bases and 4 bases, there was a span of 14 bases. The CDR3 DNA reads TGTGCCAGCAGTTTCGAGGGGATGAGGCCAGATACGCAGTATTTT. It specifies CASSFEGMRPDTQYF.

The chain recombines TRBV4-1 with TRBJ2-7, with 7 nucleotides matching TRBD2. The CDR3 has 12 amino acids. CDR1 is MGHRA, CDR2 YSYEKL, per germline. Losses at the gene ends were 5 bases for V and 3 bases for J; bases not matched to a gene: 1. CDR3 in DNA: TGCGCCAGCAGCTCTAGCGGCTACGAGCAGTACTTC. Its translation: CASSSSGYEQYF.

The chain uses TRBV5-1 and TRBJ2-5; 7 bases map to TRBD1. From germline, CDR1 is SGHRS and CDR2 YFSETQ. V trimming: 4 bases; J trimming: 2 bases; junction bases outside the gene matches: 8. This CDR3 region has 15 residues. CDR3 protein: CASSTAGRGQETQYF. In nucleotides, the CDR3 is TGCGCCAGCAGCACGGCGGGCAGGGGGCAAGAGACCCAGTACTTC.

V gene TRBV4-2 combines with J gene TRBJ2-1; D is unresolved. V lost 0 bases and J 3 bases, leaving 12 bases between the germline ends. The CDR3 runs to 16 residues. Germline CDR1 LGHNA, CDR2 YNFKEQ. The CDR3 DNA reads TGTGCCAGCAGCCAAGATACAGTAACCAGCTACAATGAGCAGTTCTTC. It codes for CASSQDTVTSYNEQFF.

The V call is TRBV4-3, the J call TRBJ2-7, with 14 bases matching TRBD2. CDR3 length equals 18 residues. V shed 0 bases, J shed 7 bases, and the junction held 11 bases outside the gene matches. Germline CDR1 LGHNA, CDR2 YSLEER. The CDR3 coding sequence is TGCGCCAGCAGCCAAGATAGACTAGCGGGAGGGCAGGCGAGGGAGCAGTACTTC. Encoded protein: CASSQDRLAGGQAREQYF.